These 27 T cell receptor beta chains came from one sample sequenced in a study of cytomegalovirus exposure and HLA in healthy donors. 13 Jbeta primers and 60 Vbeta primers were used for the PCR. Method: immunoSEQ multiplex PCR; TCRdb's copy keeps in-frame clones and lacks some. The table shows 250,000 to 350,000 clones, with about 87% occurring only once. Sequenced material: PBMCs. The source is a woman aged 18 to 35 in good health and CMV-seronegative.

The chain uses TRBV6-6 and TRBJ1-2, with D possibly TRBD1 on 6 matching bases. The CDR3 contains 12 residues. V lost 5 bases and J 6 bases, leaving 10 bases between the germline ends. Germline CDR1 reads MNHNY; CDR2 reads SVGAGI (reference sequence). The CDR3 DNA reads TGTGCCAGCAGTCGTTCAGGGGATGGCTACACCTTC. Residues: CASSRSGDGYTF.

This chain's CDR3 is CASSDRQGVGHGYTF. CDR3 DNA: TGTGCCAGCAGCGATCGACAGGGGGTGGGGCATGGCTACACCTTC. The chain employs TRBV9 and TRBJ1-2; 9 bases match TRBD1. The CDR3 sequence is 15 residues long. The V and J ends lost 3 bases and 6 bases, in that order; junction bases with no gene match: 9. Germline-derived CDR1 and CDR2 are SGDLS and YYNGEE.

J is TRBJ1-4 and V is TRBV10-3, with TRBD1 matching 8 bases. This CDR3 is built from 14 residues. Germline CDR1 and CDR2: ENHRY and SYGVKD. V trimming: 6 bases; J trimming: 8 bases; junction bases outside the gene matches: 8. The CDR3 is CAIRKDRDGEKLFF. CDR3 nucleotide sequence: TGTGCCATCAGGAAGGACAGGGACGGCGAAAAACTGTTTTTT.

The chain links TRBV15 to TRBJ1-4; no definite D call. With 0 bases removed from V and 3 bases from J, the gap between germline ends came to 11 bases. From germline, CDR1 is LNHNV and CDR2 YYDKDF (reference sequence). This CDR3 spans 16 amino acids. The DNA of the CDR3 is TGTGCCACCAGCAGAGAGTTAACGGTGGCTAATGAAAAACTGTTTTTT. Residues: CATSRELTVANEKLFF.

This rearrangement joins TRBV5-1 to TRBJ2-7; maybe TRBD2 (5 bases). Germline values: CDR1 SGHRS, CDR2 YFSETQ. V lost 4 bases to trimming and J lost 2 bases, with 10 bases between them. The CDR3 has 13 residues. As DNA, the CDR3 is TGCGCCAGCAGCCGAGGGTTAACCTACGAGCAGTACTTC. It translates to CASSRGLTYEQYF.

This chain uses TRBV27 with TRBJ1-4; 10 bases agree with TRBD1. Trimming cost V 5 bases and J 5 bases; bases outside gene matches: 5. The CDR3 has 15 amino acids. Germline CDR1 MNHEY, CDR2 SMNVEV (reference sequence). The CDR3 bases are TGTGCCAGCAGTCCGACGGGACAGGGGAATGAAAAACTGTTTTTT. This codes for CASSPTGQGNEKLFF.

Remarks on this clone: Distinct nucleotide sequences in the sample also encode this CDR3. J is TRBJ2-5 and V is TRBV5-1, with 13 bases fitting TRBD2. Germline loops: CDR1 SGHRS, CDR2 YFSETQ. CDR3 length: 15 amino acids. With V trimmed by 0 bases and J by 4 bases, 0 bases remained unmatched. The CDR3 loop is CASSLGLAGGETQYF. The CDR3, as DNA: TGCGCCAGCAGCTTGGGACTAGCGGGGGGAGAGACCCAGTACTTC.

The rearrangement joins TRBV7-6 to TRBJ2-2; D gene uncertain. V was shortened by 3 bases and J by 6 bases, with 11 bases between the two germline ends. Germline CDR1 reads SGHVS; CDR2 reads FNYEAQ. The CDR3 is 14 amino acids. The CDR3, as DNA: TGTGCCAGCAGCTTGGGCCAGGTGCCCGGGGAGCTGTTTTTT. As protein: CASSLGQVPGELFF. Combining the CDR3 with reference TRBV7-6 and TRBJ2-2 gives the whole variable domain GAGVSQSPRYKVTKRGQDVALRCDPISGHVSLYWYRQALGQGPEFLTYFNYEAQQDKSGLPNDRFSAERPEGSISTLTIQRTEQRDSAMYRCASSLGQVPGELFFGEGSRLTVL.

This rearrangement joins TRBV1 to TRBJ1-6. TRBV1 is a pseudogene segment. The CDR3 loop spans 16 amino acids. The CDR3 loop is CTSSQDREGADSPLHF. In DNA form, the CDR3 reads TGCACCAGCAGCCAAGATCGGGAGGGGGCAGATTCACCCCTCCACTTT.

This chain links TRBV2 with TRBJ2-7, with 7 bases identical to TRBD1. There are 15 residues in the CDR3. The germline V gene has CDR1 SNHLY and CDR2 FYNNEI. V shed 6 bases, J shed 5 bases, and the junction held 13 bases outside the gene matches. As DNA, the CDR3 is TGTGCCAGCAGCATACAAGACAGGGTAGGAAACGAGCAGTACTTC. Protein sequence: CASSIQDRVGNEQYF.

The chain uses TRBV20-1 and TRBJ1-1; no reliable D call. CDR1 and CDR2 from the germline V gene are DFQATT and SNEGSKA (reference sequence). Trimming shortened V by 3 bases and J by 7 bases, and 9 bases separated the two germline ends. This CDR3 is built from 11 residues. CDR3 in DNA: TGCAGTGCTAGGCTCTCAGGTGAAGCTTTCTTT. It is translated as CSARLSGEAFF.

The J gene is TRBJ2-3, the V gene TRBV18, with TRBD2 identical over 10 bases. The germline V gene has CDR1 KGHSH and CDR2 LQKENI. V was clipped by 0 bases and J by 6 bases; unmatched bases: 6. The CDR3 has 16 amino acids. The CDR3 loop is CASSPPSGGGLDTQYF. CDR3 in DNA: TGTGCCAGCTCACCACCAAGCGGGGGGGGTCTTGATACGCAGTATTTT.

The gene calls are TRBV5-5 and TRBJ2-7; 8 bases fit TRBD1. The CDR3 sequence is 12 residues long. Germline V CDR1 and CDR2: SGHKS, YYEKEE (reference sequence). Losses at the gene ends were 5 bases for V and 6 bases for J; bases not matched to a gene: 4. The CDR3 here is CASRMQGAEQYF. Here the CDR3 DNA reads TGTGCCAGCAGGATGCAGGGGGCCGAGCAGTACTTC. The whole variable domain, remainder taken from reference TRBV5-5 and TRBJ2-7, is DAGVTQSPTHLIKTRGQQVTLRCSPISGHKSVSWYQQVLGQGPQFIFQYYEKEERGRGNFPDRFSARQFPNYSSELNVNALLLGDSALYLCASRMQGAEQYFGPGTRLTVT.

This chain links TRBV6-6 with TRBJ1-1; perhaps TRBD1 as D (6 bases). This CDR3 contains 15 residues. The germline V and J ends were trimmed by 8 bases and 9 bases, with 25 bases remaining between them. In germline, CDR1 is MNHNY, CDR2 SVGAGI (reference sequence). The CDR3 DNA is TGTGCCAGCGGAGACACCTCGGAGGTCAGGGGTAAAGCTTTCTTT. Residues: CASGDTSEVRGKAFF.

The gene calls are TRBV5-6 and TRBJ1-2; D call uncertain. The V and J ends lost 3 bases and 3 bases respectively, with 15 bases between them. CDR1 and CDR2 (germline): SGHDT, YYEEEE. The CDR3 covers 15 residues. The CDR3 nucleotides are TGTGCCAGCAGCTCGGACTCAAACGTAGACTATGGCTACACCTTC. It translates to CASSSDSNVDYGYTF. Variable domain in full (rest from reference TRBV5-6 and TRBJ1-2): DAGVTQSPTHLIKTRGQQVTLRCSPKSGHDTVSWYQQALGQGPQFIFQYYEEEERQRGNFPDRFSGHQFPNYSSELNVNALLLGDSALYLCASSSDSNVDYGYTFGSGTRLTVV.

The chain joins TRBV7-9 to TRBJ2-1, with D perhaps TRBD2 (5 bases). Trimming removed 6 bases from V and 5 bases from J, with 11 bases in between. Per the germline V gene, CDR1 is SEHNR and CDR2 is FQNEAQ (reference sequence). The CDR3 extends over 13 amino acids. The CDR3 protein is CASRGDKDNEQFF. The CDR3 DNA follows: TGTGCCAGCAGGGGAGACAAAGACAATGAGCAGTTCTTC.

The genes are TRBV4-1 and TRBJ2-4, with 15 bases matching TRBD2. The CDR3 totals 18 residues. Germline assignment: CDR1 MGHRA and CDR2 YSYEKL. The V and J ends lost 4 bases and 3 bases, in that order; junction bases with no gene match: 7. The CDR3 is CASSPGLAGGVGKNIQYF. CDR3 nucleotides: TGCGCCAGCAGCCCGGGACTAGCGGGGGGTGTGGGCAAAAACATTCAGTACTTC.

V and J are TRBV2 and TRBJ1-2; possibly TRBD1 for D (5 bases). The CDR3 covers 14 residues. V lost 6 bases and J 3 bases, leaving 14 bases between the germline ends. Germline V lookup: CDR1 SNHLY, CDR2 FYNNEI. CDR3 sequence: CASSIQVYYYGYTF. DNA of the CDR3: TGTGCCAGCAGCATACAGGTCTACTACTATGGCTACACCTTC.

The chain uses TRBV2 and TRBJ2-7; D gene unclear. Germline V lookup: CDR1 SNHLY, CDR2 FYNNEI. This CDR3 is built from 13 residues. V shed 3 bases and J shed 3 bases, with 9 bases lying between them. The CDR3 DNA is TGTGCCAGCAGTGAGGGCAGATACTACGAGCAGTACTTC. Protein: CASSEGRYYEQYF.

The chain joins TRBV2 to TRBJ2-1, with D maybe TRBD2 (5 bases). Trimming pared 3 bases from V and 2 bases from J, leaving 11 bases between. The CDR3 consists of 15 residues. Germline V gene data show CDR1 as SNHLY and CDR2 as FYNNEI. The CDR3 DNA reads as TGTGCCAGCAGTGATGTCGGGGTCCCCTACAATGAGCAGTTCTTC. It translates to CASSDVGVPYNEQFF.

The J gene is TRBJ2-7, the V gene TRBV4-1; 7 bases match TRBD1. V was clipped by 2 bases and J by 3 bases; unmatched bases: 7. The CDR3 covers 15 residues. The germline CDR1 and CDR2 sequences are MGHRA and YSYEKL. The CDR3 here is CASSQTGTAYYEQYF. CDR3 nucleotides: TGCGCCAGCAGCCAAACCGGGACAGCCTACTACGAGCAGTACTTC.

This clone was observed a few times. V usage is TRBV18 and J usage is TRBJ2-7; D unresolved. V was cut by 2 bases and J by 0 bases, with 8 bases left in between. The CDR3 has 14 residues. Germline V gene sequence: CDR1 KGHSH, CDR2 LQKENI. CDR3 sequence reads: CASSPGRDSYEQYF. The DNA for the CDR3 is TGTGCCAGCTCACCAGGTCGAGACTCCTACGAGCAGTACTTC.

The CDR3 DNA reads as TGCGCCAGCAGCGGAGCGGGGGGGCTTCGCAATGAGCAGTTCTTC. Translation: CASSGAGGLRNEQFF. V and J are TRBV5-1 and TRBJ2-1; TRBD2 agrees at 10 bases. The CDR3 has 15 residues. With V trimmed by 4 bases and J by 6 bases, 7 bases remained unmatched. CDR1 and CDR2 (germline): SGHRS, YFSETQ.

The rearrangement links TRBV18 to TRBJ2-7; TRBD1 is a possible D gene (5 bases). The CDR3 is made up of 12 amino acids. With 6 bases removed from V and 2 bases from J, the gap between germline ends came to 8 bases. Germline V gene sequence: CDR1 KGHSH, CDR2 LQKENI. The CDR3 region has the DNA TGTGCCAGCTCTTTGGACACCTACGAGCAGTACTTC. Its protein is CASSLDTYEQYF.

The genes are TRBV27 and TRBJ2-3; perhaps TRBD1 as D (6 bases). Germline assignment: CDR1 MNHEY and CDR2 SMNVEV (reference sequence). CDR3 size: 14 residues. V lost 4 bases, J lost 3 bases, and 11 bases lay in between. CDR3 protein: CASSYRTGTDTQYF. The CDR3 DNA follows: TGTGCCAGCAGTTATCGAACAGGGACAGATACGCAGTATTTT.

The chain links TRBV5-8 to TRBJ2-2; TRBD1 agrees at 9 bases. V shed 4 bases and J 1 base; nucleotides not matched to a gene: 17. CDR3 length: 20 amino acids. Germline V gene sequence: CDR1 SGHTS, CDR2 YDEGEE. The CDR3 DNA follows: TGTGCCAGCAGCCCACTATCCCGGGACAGGGAAACCAGGAACACCGGGGAGCTGTTTTTT. Amino acid sequence: CASSPLSRDRETRNTGELFF.

CDR3 bases: TGTGCCAGCGGACTACGGGGCGGCGAAGAAAAACTGTTTTTT. This gives the protein CASGLRGGEEKLFF. The chain has TRBV7-2 and TRBJ1-4; D might be TRBD1 (5 bases). Trimming left V 8 bases short and J 8 bases short, with 18 bases between. The CDR3 is made up of 14 amino acids. Germline CDR1 is SGHTA and CDR2 is FQGNSA.